Shown below are 30 T cell receptor beta chains from a single sample sequenced in a study of cytomegalovirus exposure and HLA in healthy donors. The study ran its PCR with 60 Vbeta and 13 Jbeta primers. Profiling relied on immunoSEQ multiplex PCR, and the TCRdb table lists in-frame clones only, not all of them. The table has 100,000 to 150,000 clones, around 83% seen once. Sequenced input: PBMCs. The receptor set was obtained from a man aged 45-65 years in good health and CMV-seronegative.

V gene TRBV27 combines with J gene TRBJ2-5, with a weak D call TRBD1 (6 bases). V was clipped by 5 bases and J by 11 bases, with 12 bases between them. Germline CDR1 and CDR2: MNHEY and SMNVEV (reference sequence). This CDR3 is 11 amino acids long. In DNA, the CDR3 is TGTGCCAGCAGTAGCACTCAGGGGCAGTACTTC. This encodes CASSSTQGQYF.

This clone was seen a single time. The rearrangement joins TRBV2 to TRBJ2-5; 10 bases line up with TRBD2. Germline V gene data show CDR1 as SNHLY and CDR2 as FYNNEI. The CDR3 has 15 amino acids. J lost 3 bases, V lost 6 bases, and 7 bases had no gene match. CDR3 sequence reads: CASRQELAGKETQYF. As DNA, the CDR3 is TGTGCCAGCAGGCAAGAACTAGCGGGAAAAGAGACCCAGTACTTC.

This clone was seen more than once but under ten times. V gene TRBV12-2 combines with J gene TRBJ2-1; the D call TRBD2 from the table was never checked on the DNA. TRBV12-2 is assigned pseudogene status. The CDR3 has 20 residues. DNA of the CDR3: TGTGCAAGTCGCTTAGCGCCGAGGGCGCCCCAAAATCAATCCTACAATGAGCAGTTCTTC. Protein sequence: CASRLAPRAPQNQSYNEQFF.

This clone was counted a single time. The rearrangement joins TRBV25-1 to TRBJ2-5, with TRBD1 matching 8 bases. The CDR3 length is 15 residues. Germline-derived CDR1 and CDR2 are MGHDK and SYGVNS. V lost 6 bases to trimming and J lost 5 bases; unmatched junction nucleotides: 11. The CDR3 DNA sequence: TGTGCCAGCAGCTCCCCCGGACAGGGTGGTGAGACCCAGTACTTC. It specifies CASSSPGQGGETQYF.

The rearrangement uses TRBV5-1 and TRBJ2-3; D perhaps matches TRBD1 (6 bases). Germline V gives CDR1 SGHRS, CDR2 YFSETQ. Trimming pared 2 bases from V and 2 bases from J, leaving 9 bases between. The CDR3 sequence is 14 residues long. CDR3 sequence: CASSFWTATDTQYF. In DNA, the CDR3 is TGCGCCAGCAGCTTCTGGACAGCCACAGATACGCAGTATTTT.

The chain couples TRBV27 to TRBJ2-7; tentative D call: TRBD1 (6 bases). The CDR3 runs 14 residues. The germline CDR1 and CDR2 sequences are MNHEY and SMNVEV (reference sequence). V was pared by 2 bases and J by 3 bases, with 11 bases between. The CDR3 is CASSLQDSNYEQYF. The DNA of the CDR3 is TGTGCCAGCAGTTTACAGGACAGCAACTACGAGCAGTACTTC.

This rearrangement joins TRBV27 to TRBJ1-1; tentative D call: TRBD1 (5 bases). V lost 7 bases to trimming and J lost 0 bases, with 12 bases between them. Germline CDR1 and CDR2: MNHEY and SMNVEV (reference sequence). The CDR3 is made up of 14 amino acids. CDR3 sequence reads: CASIGRGMNTEAFF. CDR3 DNA sequence: TGTGCCAGCATCGGTAGGGGCATGAACACTGAAGCTTTCTTT.

This clone showed up just once. CDR3 in amino acids: CASSFGGGETQYF. For the CDR3, the DNA is TGTGCCAGCAGCTTTGGGGGAGGAGAGACCCAGTACTTC. This chain joins TRBV5-6 and TRBJ2-5, with a possible D match to TRBD2 (6 bases). This CDR3 spans 13 amino acids. The V end lost 2 bases, the J end lost 4 bases, and 9 bases lay between the germline ends. Germline assignment: CDR1 SGHDT and CDR2 YYEEEE.

This rearrangement joins TRBV6-6 to TRBJ1-1, with 8 bases that match TRBD1. This CDR3 has 16 residues. Germline V lookup: CDR1 MNHNY, CDR2 SVGAGI (reference sequence). V lost 4 bases, J lost 5 bases, and 12 bases stayed unmatched. The DNA for the CDR3 is TGTGCCAGCAGTTGCGGCCCCGGACAGGGTAGTACTGAAGCTTTCTTT. The encoded protein is CASSCGPGQGSTEAFF.

V gene TRBV6-5 combines with J gene TRBJ2-3; D call uncertain. The CDR3 totals 13 residues. CDR1 is MNHEY and CDR2 is SVGAGI in the germline V gene. Deletions cut 0 bases from V and 2 bases from J, with 3 bases between. CDR3 protein: CASSYSYTDTQYF. CDR3 nucleotides: TGTGCCAGCAGTTACTCGTACACAGATACGCAGTATTTT.

This clone was seen a few times. The V call is TRBV15, the J call TRBJ2-1; TRBD2 agrees at 13 bases. The germline CDR1 and CDR2 sequences are LNHNV and YYDKDF (reference sequence). Germline trimming cut 0 bases from V and 6 bases from J; bases unmatched to any gene: 5. The CDR3 is 17 amino acids. CDR3 amino acids: CATSRETSGGARNEQFF. CDR3 DNA: TGTGCCACCAGCAGAGAAACTAGCGGGGGGGCTCGCAATGAGCAGTTCTTC. The whole variable domain, filled in from reference TRBV15 and TRBJ2-1, reads DAMVIQNPRYQVTQFGKPVTLSCSQTLNHNVMYWYQQKSSQAPKLLFHYYDKDFNNEADTPDNFQSRRPNTSFCFLDIRSPGLGDTAMYLCATSRETSGGARNEQFFGPGTRLTVL.

Worth noting for this clone: Other DNA sequences in the same sample also yield this CDR3. V gene TRBV5-4 combines with J gene TRBJ1-6, with 7 positions matching TRBD1. Germline V gene data show CDR1 as SGHNT and CDR2 as YYREEE (reference sequence). After removal of 4 bases from V and 5 bases from J, the junction contained 9 bases not matched to a gene. The CDR3 is 16 amino acids. The chain's CDR3 is CASSLIPGTDNSPLHF. In DNA form, the CDR3 reads TGTGCCAGCAGCCTAATACCCGGGACAGATAATTCACCCCTCCACTTT.

This clone came up once. The CDR3 bases are TGTGCCAGTAGCTGGTACGGGAGGAACACTGAAGCTTTCTTT. It codes for CASSWYGRNTEAFF. This chain connects TRBV19 to TRBJ1-1, with no clear D. Deletions cut 6 bases from V and 1 base from J, with 12 bases between. Germline values: CDR1 LNHDA, CDR2 SQIVND (reference sequence). This CDR3 contains 14 residues.

The chain combines TRBV4-2 with TRBJ1-5; 9 bases are a match to TRBD1. V trimming: 0 bases; J trimming: 2 bases; junction bases outside the gene matches: 5. This CDR3 spans 17 amino acids. The germline V gene encodes CDR1 LGHNA and CDR2 YNFKEQ. The CDR3 reads CASSQDNRGLRNQPQHF. The CDR3 nucleotides read TGTGCCAGCAGCCAAGATAACAGGGGGCTACGCAATCAGCCCCAGCATTTT.

The chain links TRBV11-2 to TRBJ2-3; 8 bases are a match to TRBD2. CDR3 size: 13 residues. V was pared by 6 bases and J by 2 bases, with 1 base of the junction left unmatched. Germline V gene sequence: CDR1 SGHAT, CDR2 FQNNGV. CDR3 in DNA: TGTGCCAGCAGACTAGCGGCCACAGATACGCAGTATTTT. Translated: CASRLAATDTQYF.

The gene calls are TRBV29-1 and TRBJ2-6; 7 nucleotides line up with TRBD1. The CDR3 sequence is 14 residues long. Germline CDR1 and CDR2: SQVTM and ANQGSEA. Trimming removed 6 bases from V and 0 bases from J; junction bases left unmatched: 2. CDR3 in amino acids: CSVGTASGANVLTF. CDR3 DNA sequence: TGCAGCGTGGGGACAGCCTCTGGGGCCAACGTCCTGACTTTC.

This sequence joins TRBV7-2 and TRBJ1-5; D unclear. This CDR3 contains 13 residues. The V end lost 2 bases, the J end lost 2 bases, and 4 bases lay between the germline ends. Germline values: CDR1 SGHTA, CDR2 FQGNSA. The CDR3 coding sequence is TGTGCCAGCAGCTTACAGGGCAATCAGCCCCAGCATTTT. Protein: CASSLQGNQPQHF.

In its sample, this clone was seen once. The chain is built from TRBV7-6 and TRBJ2-7; D uncertain. The CDR3 spans 16 residues. Trimming removed 5 bases from V and 2 bases from J, with 19 bases in between. Germline V gene lookup returns CDR1 SGHVS and CDR2 FNYEAQ. The CDR3 loop is CASSHGADEVPYEQYF. The CDR3 nucleotides read TGTGCCAGCAGCCATGGCGCGGATGAGGTCCCCTACGAGCAGTACTTC.

DNA of the CDR3: TGTGCCAGCAGCTTGACAGGGATTAATTCACCCCTCCACTTT. Translation: CASSLTGINSPLHF. V usage is TRBV7-9 and J usage is TRBJ1-6; the match to TRBD1 covers 7 bases. This CDR3 is built from 14 residues. V was clipped by 3 bases and J by 6 bases; unmatched bases: 2. Per germline, CDR1 SEHNR and CDR2 FQNEAQ (reference sequence). The entire variable domain, with the rest obtained from reference TRBV7-9 and TRBJ1-6, is as follows: DTGVSQNPRHKITKRGQNVTFRCDPISEHNRLYWYRQTLGQGPEFLTYFQNEAQLEKSRLLSDRFSAERPKGSFSTLEIQRTEQGDSAMYLCASSLTGINSPLHFGNGTRLTVT.

This clone occurred a few times. The chain links TRBV13 to TRBJ2-7; D not resolved. V dropped 3 bases and J dropped 3 bases, with 12 bases sitting between them. The CDR3 has 14 residues. CDR1 and CDR2 (germline): PRHDT, FYEKMQ (reference sequence). CDR3 bases: TGTGCCAGCAGCTTCGCAGGAATTAACTACGAGCAGTACTTC. Translating it yields CASSFAGINYEQYF.

The CDR3: CATSPIAGGYNEQFF. In DNA, the CDR3 is TGTGCCACCTCGCCCATAGCGGGGGGTTACAATGAGCAGTTCTTC. This chain uses TRBV19 with TRBJ2-1; 10 bases line up with TRBD2. This CDR3 contains 15 residues. Per the germline V gene, CDR1 is LNHDA and CDR2 is SQIVND (reference sequence). Unmatched junction bases numbered 10, after V lost 10 bases and J lost 4 bases.

There are a few counts of this clone. This chain uses TRBV18 with TRBJ2-1; D gene ambiguous. This CDR3 is built from 15 residues. Trimming took 0 bases from V and 0 from J, leaving 6 bases between them. Looked up from germline, CDR1 is KGHSH and CDR2 is LQKENI. CDR3 loop: CASSPPSSSYNEQFF. The CDR3, as DNA: TGTGCCAGCTCACCACCATCTAGCTCCTACAATGAGCAGTTCTTC.

The J gene is TRBJ2-3, the V gene TRBV4-3; D is perhaps TRBD1 (5 bases). Trimming cost V 3 bases and J 5 bases, with 12 bases left between them. The CDR3 totals 14 residues. Germline CDR1 and CDR2: LGHNA and YSLEER. The CDR3 is CASSQGSGLDTQYF. The CDR3 nucleotides are TGCGCCAGCAGCCAGGGGTCAGGGCTAGATACGCAGTATTTT.

The V gene is TRBV9, the J gene TRBJ2-2; perhaps TRBD1 as D (6 bases). This CDR3 contains 19 residues. Looked up from germline, CDR1 is SGDLS and CDR2 is YYNGEE. Trimming cost V 3 bases and J 1 base, with 22 bases left between them. The CDR3 sequence is CASSATSHRVRGNTGELFF. CDR3 sequence (DNA): TGTGCCAGCAGCGCGACCTCACACAGGGTCAGGGGGAACACCGGGGAGCTGTTTTTT.

In DNA form, the CDR3 reads TGTGCCAGCAGCCCGAGCCGGGAGCAGCCCCAGCATTTT. This codes for CASSPSREQPQHF. This chain connects TRBV7-2 to TRBJ1-5; D remains ambiguous. Germline CDR1 is SGHTA and CDR2 is FQGNSA. This CDR3 comprises 13 residues. The ends were cut back, 5 bases at V and 7 bases at J, with 12 bases in the middle. Full variable domain (outside the CDR3, taken from reference TRBV7-2 and TRBJ1-5): GAGVSQSPSNKVTEKGKDVELRCDPISGHTALYWYRQSLGQGLEFLIYFQGNSAPDKSGLPSDRFSAERTGGSVSTLTIQRTQQEDSAVYLCASSPSREQPQHFGDGTRLSIL.

The CDR3 spells CASSLDRWPEAFF. DNA for the CDR3: TGTGCCAGCAGTTTAGACAGGTGGCCTGAAGCTTTCTTT. This chain links TRBV27 with TRBJ1-1, with D possibly being TRBD1 (6 bases). CDR1 is MNHEY and CDR2 is SMNVEV in the germline V gene (reference sequence). The V gene lost 2 bases and the J gene lost 6 bases, with 10 bases spanning the gap. CDR3 length equals 13 residues.

This chain joins TRBV4-3 and TRBJ2-3, with TRBD1 identical over 7 bases. Per the germline V gene, CDR1 is LGHNA and CDR2 is YSLEER. Trimming removed 0 bases from V and 1 base from J; junction bases left unmatched: 7. CDR3 length equals 17 residues. The CDR3 bases are TGCGCCAGCAGCCAAGATAGGGGGCCGATCGGCACAGATACGCAGTATTTT. Its protein is CASSQDRGPIGTDTQYF.

This clone was detected only a few times. Here the CDR3 DNA reads TGTGCCAGCAGTCCGGGACAGGTTAGACTCTACGAGCAGTACTTC. Translating it yields CASSPGQVRLYEQYF. The chain joins TRBV2 to TRBJ2-7; 8 bases are a match to TRBD1. Per the germline V gene, CDR1 is SNHLY and CDR2 is FYNNEI. V lost 5 bases to trimming and J lost 3 bases; unmatched junction nucleotides: 9. The CDR3 sequence is 15 residues long.

This chain links TRBV30 with TRBJ1-1; 10 positions agree with TRBD1. Germline V gene sequence: CDR1 GTSNPN, CDR2 SVGIG (reference sequence). The CDR3 is 14 residues long. V shed 8 bases, J shed 5 bases, and the junction held 11 bases outside the gene matches. CDR3 amino acids: CATDRGLSLTEAFF. In DNA form, the CDR3 reads TGTGCCACCGACAGGGGGCTCTCATTGACTGAAGCTTTCTTT.

The V gene is TRBV10-3, the J gene TRBJ1-3, with no clear D. Looked up from germline, CDR1 is ENHRY and CDR2 is SYGVKD. Trimming removed 10 bases at V and 2 bases at J, with 18 bases between. The CDR3 has 15 amino acids. Here the CDR3 reads CATIRSGEAGNTIYF. The CDR3, as DNA: TGTGCCACCATCAGGTCGGGAGAGGCTGGAAACACCATATATTTT.